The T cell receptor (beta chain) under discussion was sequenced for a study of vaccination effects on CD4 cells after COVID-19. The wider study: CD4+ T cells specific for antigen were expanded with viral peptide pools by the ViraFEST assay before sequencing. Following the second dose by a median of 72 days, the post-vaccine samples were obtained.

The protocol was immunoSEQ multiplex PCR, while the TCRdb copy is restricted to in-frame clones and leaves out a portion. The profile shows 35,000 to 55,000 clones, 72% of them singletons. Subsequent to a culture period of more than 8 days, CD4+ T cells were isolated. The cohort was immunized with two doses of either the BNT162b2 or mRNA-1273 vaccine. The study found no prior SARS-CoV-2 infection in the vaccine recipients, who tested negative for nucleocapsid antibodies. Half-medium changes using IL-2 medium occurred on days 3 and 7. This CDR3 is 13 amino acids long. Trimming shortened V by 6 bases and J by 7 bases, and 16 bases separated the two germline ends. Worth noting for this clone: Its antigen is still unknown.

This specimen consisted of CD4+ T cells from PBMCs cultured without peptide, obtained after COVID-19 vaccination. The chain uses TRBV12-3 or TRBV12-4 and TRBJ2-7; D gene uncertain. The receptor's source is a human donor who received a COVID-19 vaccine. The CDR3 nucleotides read TGTGCCAGCAGCATTGACCCTGTGGGGGAGCAGTACTTC. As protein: CASSIDPVGEQYF.